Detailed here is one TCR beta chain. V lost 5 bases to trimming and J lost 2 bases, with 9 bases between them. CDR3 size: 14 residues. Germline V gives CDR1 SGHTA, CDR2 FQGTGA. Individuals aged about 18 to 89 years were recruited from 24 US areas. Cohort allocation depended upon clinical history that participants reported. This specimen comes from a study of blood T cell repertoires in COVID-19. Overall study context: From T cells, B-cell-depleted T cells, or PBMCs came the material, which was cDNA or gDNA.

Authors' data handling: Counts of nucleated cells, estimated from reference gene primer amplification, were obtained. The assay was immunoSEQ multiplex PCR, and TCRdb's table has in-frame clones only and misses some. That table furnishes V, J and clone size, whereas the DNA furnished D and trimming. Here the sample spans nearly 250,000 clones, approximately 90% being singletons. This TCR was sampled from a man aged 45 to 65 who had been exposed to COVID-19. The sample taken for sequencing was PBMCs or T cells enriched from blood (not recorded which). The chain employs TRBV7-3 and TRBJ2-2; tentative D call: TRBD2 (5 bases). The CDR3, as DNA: TGTGCCAGCAGCACCGGGGAAAACACCGGGGAGCTGTTTTTT. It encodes CASSTGENTGELFF.